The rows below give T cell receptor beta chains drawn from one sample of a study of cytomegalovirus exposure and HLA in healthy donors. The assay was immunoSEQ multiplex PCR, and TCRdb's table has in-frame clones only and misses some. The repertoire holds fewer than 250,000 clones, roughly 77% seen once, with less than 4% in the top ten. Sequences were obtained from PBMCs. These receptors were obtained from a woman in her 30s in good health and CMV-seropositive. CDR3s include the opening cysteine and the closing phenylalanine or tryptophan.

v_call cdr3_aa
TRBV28 CASSKGDYEQYF
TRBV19 CASSIEVASGELFF
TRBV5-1 CASSLAGTGGTEAFF
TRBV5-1 CASRSGASTDTQYF
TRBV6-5 CASSRLAGFSNEQFF
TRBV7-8 CASRGAGVEKLFF
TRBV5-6 CASSPRQGALRETQYF
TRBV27 CASSPWGGTEAFF
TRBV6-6 CASSYSSSGRVETQYF
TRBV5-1 CASSSGLAGGPGNYEQYF
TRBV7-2 CASSLVAGGYEQYF
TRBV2 CASGSDSELITNQPQHF
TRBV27 CASSLQGNDQPQHF
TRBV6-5 CASSAYSGSSYEQYF
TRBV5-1 CASSGGLAGALEQFF
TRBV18 CASSLQGNNSPLHF
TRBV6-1 CASTPTGLYEQYF
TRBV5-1 CADIRENQPQHF
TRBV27 CASSFKETQYF
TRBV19 CASSRRRGSDTEAFF
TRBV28 CASSQSLRDTQYF
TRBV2 CASSEEGSAYEQYF
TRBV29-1 CSVDGGKFYNEQFF
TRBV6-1 CASTMMTSGGEQFF
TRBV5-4 CASSGRGEPDTQYF
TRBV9 CASSSRTGGKTDTQYF
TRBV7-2 CASSFRAGDGDEQYF
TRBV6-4 CASSRKPGQRALVCKNIQYF
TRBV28 CASSLLSQGAYDTEAFF
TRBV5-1 CASKQGTWYDTGELFF
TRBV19 CASGSGQGRNEQFF
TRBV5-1 CASSSRDRAYEQYF
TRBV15 CATSRSWTGTSYEQYF
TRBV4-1 CASSQDLAGGPSGYNEQFF
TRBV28 CATVEASTRSYNEQFF
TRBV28 CASSLIRRGLIEKLFF
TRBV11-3 CASSLDPGTSGRRVYNEQFF
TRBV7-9 CASSSPRQGFSYNEQFF
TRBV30 CAWRRRPGKNQPQHF
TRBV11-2 CASSLPGEGLDNEQFF